The 14 T cell receptor beta chains below were found in one sample sequenced in a study of blood T cell repertoires in COVID-19 (TCRdb year 2020). To prepare the library, the immunoSEQ multiplex PCR assay was applied. TCRdb took this table from immuneACCESS and kept in-frame rearrangements with V and J called. Such tables lack part of the clones; where checked against another copy, unresolved V genes explain under half of the gap, and the rest is unexplained. The sample profile shows roughly 70,000 clones; approximately 80% of them were found once. Together, the top ten hold 15% of the sample. Sequenced material: peripheral blood. Receptor source: a man in his 60s with COVID-19, enrolled during active disease.

The V call is TRBV6-5, the J call TRBJ2-7; 7 positions agree with TRBD2. Germline CDR1 is MNHEY and CDR2 is SVGAGI. There are 13 residues in the CDR3. After removal of 6 bases from V and 7 bases from J, the junction contained 9 bases not matched to a gene. For the CDR3, the DNA is TGTGCCAGCAGGCCACTAGCGAGGTATGAGCAGTACTTC. This encodes CASRPLARYEQYF.

The chain is built from TRBV24-1 and TRBJ2-3; D remains ambiguous. CDR1 is KGHDR and CDR2 is SFDVKD in the germline V gene. This CDR3 has 15 amino acids. The V and J ends lost 0 bases and 2 bases respectively, with 8 bases between them. The DNA for the CDR3 is TGTGCCACCAGTGATTTGTGGCGGAACACAGATACGCAGTATTTT. This translates into CATSDLWRNTDTQYF.

The chain carries TRBV30 and TRBJ2-3, with D maybe TRBD2 (7 bases). The germline V gene encodes CDR1 GTSNPN and CDR2 SVGIG (reference sequence). Trimming removed 8 bases from V and 2 bases from J, with 17 bases in between. There are 14 residues in the CDR3. CDR3 coding DNA: TGTGCCAGCCCGATGGGGGGGCCCACAGATACGCAGTATTTT. Amino acids: CASPMGGPTDTQYF.

The V gene is TRBV2, the J gene TRBJ1-6, with D perhaps matching TRBD1 (5 bases). The V end was cut by 3 bases, the J end by 4 bases, with 10 bases between. CDR3 length: 15 amino acids. Looked up from germline, CDR1 is SNHLY and CDR2 is FYNNEI. The CDR3 reads CASSDPDRYNSPLHF. The CDR3 coding sequence is TGTGCCAGCAGTGACCCTGACAGATATAATTCACCCCTCCACTTT.

The rearrangement uses TRBV18 and TRBJ2-1, with a weak D call TRBD1 (6 bases). The CDR3 is made up of 12 amino acids. Between the trimmed V and J ends, which lost 6 bases and 15 bases, there was a span of 18 bases. Germline-derived CDR1 and CDR2 are KGHSH and LQKENI. The CDR3 reads CASSPDRTEWFF. In DNA, the CDR3 is TGTGCCAGCTCCCCCGACAGGACGGAGTGGTTCTTC.

The chain is built from TRBV9 and TRBJ2-7; the D gene is possibly TRBD2 (6 bases). The CDR3 consists of 14 residues. Trimming pared 0 bases from V and 3 bases from J, leaving 10 bases between. Looked up from germline, CDR1 is SGDLS and CDR2 is YYNGEE. The CDR3 loop reads CASSVGVGGYEQYF. The CDR3 region has the DNA TGTGCCAGCAGCGTAGGAGTGGGGGGCTACGAGCAGTACTTC. Complete variable domain (other parts from reference TRBV9 and TRBJ2-7): DSGVTQTPKHLITATGQRVTLRCSPRSGDLSVYWYQQSLDQGLQFLIQYYNGEERAKGNILERFSAQQFPDLHSELNLSSLELGDSALYFCASSVGVGGYEQYFGPGTRLTVT.

This clone was seen a handful of times. CDR3 DNA: TGCGCCAGCAGCCCTGGTCCAGGGACACCGAACACTGAAGCTTTCTTT. This encodes CASSPGPGTPNTEAFF. V is TRBV4-1 and J is TRBJ1-1; D may be TRBD1 (6 bases). Trimming pared 4 bases from V and 1 base from J, leaving 16 bases between. The CDR3 spans 16 residues. CDR1 and CDR2 (germline): MGHRA, YSYEKL.

The chain combines TRBV19 with TRBJ2-2; TRBD1 agrees at 7 bases. The CDR3 totals 13 residues. Trimming cost V 6 bases and J 8 bases; bases outside gene matches: 6. Germline V CDR1 and CDR2: LNHDA, SQIVND (reference sequence). This CDR3 reads CASRDRVGGELFF. CDR3 nucleotides: TGTGCCAGTAGAGACAGGGTGGGGGGGGAGCTGTTTTTT.

The chain employs TRBV18 and TRBJ2-5; TRBD1 matches 8 bases. The CDR3 has 14 amino acids. Germline trimming cut 6 bases from V and 5 bases from J; bases unmatched to any gene: 8. The germline V gene encodes CDR1 KGHSH and CDR2 LQKENI. CDR3 DNA sequence: TGTGCCAGCTCCCCTCAGGGGGCGGGTGAGACCCAGTACTTC. Its protein is CASSPQGAGETQYF.

The rearrangement uses TRBV2 and TRBJ2-1; D perhaps matches TRBD1 (7 bases). Germline V gene data show CDR1 as SNHLY and CDR2 as FYNNEI. V dropped 3 bases and J dropped 9 bases, with 12 bases sitting between them. There are 13 residues in the CDR3. CDR3: CASSDRGVTEQFF. As DNA, the CDR3 is TGTGCCAGCAGTGACAGGGGGGTTACTGAGCAGTTCTTC.

The gene calls are TRBV7-3 and TRBJ2-3; D gene uncertain. This CDR3 is built from 11 residues. Germline CDR1 is SGHTA and CDR2 is FQGTGA. Trimming cost V 4 bases and J 4 bases, with 3 bases left between them. CDR3 bases: TGTGCCAGCAGCTCCGCAGATACGCAGTATTTT. Its translation is CASSSADTQYF.

This rearrangement joins TRBV7-9 to TRBJ1-3; 10 nucleotides match TRBD1. Germline V lookup: CDR1 SEHNR, CDR2 FQNEAQ (reference sequence). With 4 bases clipped from V and 1 base from J, the junction kept 1 base outside the gene matches. The CDR3 covers 15 residues. The CDR3: CASSSDRGSGNTIYF. In nucleotides, the CDR3 is TGTGCCAGCAGCTCGGACAGGGGGTCTGGAAACACCATATATTTT.

The chain has TRBV11-3 and TRBJ2-7, with D possibly matching TRBD2 (5 bases). The germline V and J ends were trimmed by 5 bases and 3 bases, with 14 bases remaining between them. CDR3 length: 14 residues. Germline loops: CDR1 SGHNT, CDR2 YENEEA. DNA for the CDR3: TGTGCCAGCAGCGCGATAGCGTCAGACTACGAGCAGTACTTC. This codes for CASSAIASDYEQYF.

The chain links TRBV7-3 to TRBJ2-3; tentatively, D is TRBD1 (6 bases). Germline CDR1 SGHTA, CDR2 FQGTGA. Trimming took off 5 bases at V and 1 base at J, with 19 bases between the two ends. This CDR3 has 17 amino acids. The CDR3 nucleotides read TGTGCCAGCAGCCCTCGAAGCACAGGGCTCGGCACAGATACGCAGTATTTT. This translates into CASSPRSTGLGTDTQYF.